This TCR beta chain was sequenced in a study of blood T cell repertoires in COVID-19. About the research overall: Whether acute or convalescent, the COVID-19 samples came from the United States, Italy and Spain. PBMCs, B-cell-depleted T cells, or T cells were the source of the cDNA or gDNA that made up the material.

This clone was counted many times. V lost 4 bases to trimming and J lost 2 bases; unmatched junction nucleotides: 7. Looked up from germline, CDR1 is SGHAT and CDR2 is FQNNGV. The length of the CDR3 is 16 residues. Per the original data handling: The authors estimated nucleated cell counts from reference gene primer amplification. Here immunoSEQ multiplex PCR was the method, and the copy in TCRdb shows in-frame clones only, minus some. Clonal size and the V and J genes are those of that table, whereas D and trimming came from the DNA. This table has some 260,000 clones, over 70% appearing once. The TCR originated in a woman aged 80 or over with acute or convalescent COVID-19. V usage is TRBV11-2 and J usage is TRBJ2-1; 8 bases line up with TRBD1. Sequencing was done on a sample of peripheral blood. CDR3 sequence: CASSSRDRRTYNEQFF. CDR3 sequence (DNA): TGTGCCAGCAGCTCCAGGGACAGGAGGACCTACAATGAGCAGTTCTTC.